This T cell receptor beta chain comes out of a study of T cell repertoires in cytomegalovirus infection (dated by TCRdb to about 2019). Study-level background: Alongside well-studied HLA-B-restricted epitopes, the peptide stimulations were aimed at recently identified HLA-C-restricted CMV epitopes, whose presentation resists viral immunomodulation. Donor HLA type was relevant to the analysis, as public TCR beta signatures indicated carriage of CMV infection together with the matching HLA type. Overall results and qualifications from the work: In both this cohort and an independent roughly 330-donor cohort, the cumulative frequency of public TCR beta family members distinguished carriers of CMV infection plus the relevant HLA type. The ex vivo response was dominated by HLA-C-restricted CMV-specific TCR beta clonotypes, which also provided the single most frequent clonotype in two of eight donors.

Sequencing took place on an Illumina HiSeq 1500. Starting from the raw public reads, TCRdb applied fastp trimming at Q25, assembled clones with MiXCR and retained in-frame beta chains. Every CDR3 protein is listed once, alongside the most common genes and DNA of its rows. This sample lists hundreds of thousands of distinct CDR3 sequences; about 30% were detected once. Clones ranked in the top ten supply about 18% of the sample. This clonotype has ten or more counts. The antigen it binds to is not known. Base-call qualities are not available, and no considerably larger clone is one nucleotide away. Compared with germline, V lacks 3 bases and J lacks 4 bases; bases without a gene match: 5. The germline V gene gives CDR1 as SGHTA and CDR2 as FQGNSA. Reading from cysteine to phenylalanine, the CDR3 counts 15 amino acids. Solely the CDR3 DNA is kept, with 45 bases framed from the first base. Reading the label with the study, this specimen's treatment or condition is: in vitro stimulation with specific CMV peptide epitopes to enrich CMV-specific T cells.

The sequence was obtained from a human donor in good health (CMV status not recorded). Some clones in this sample may be carry-over from other donors' samples. The chain was built from TRBV7-2 and TRBJ2-2; 7 bases in the junction line up with TRBD1. Sequences were derived from cultured PBMCs, sampled from culture after CMV antigen stimulation. CDR3 region: CASSFTGVGTGELFF. The sequenced DNA is TGTGCCAGCAGCTTCACAGGGGTTGGCACCGGGGAGCTGTTTTTT.